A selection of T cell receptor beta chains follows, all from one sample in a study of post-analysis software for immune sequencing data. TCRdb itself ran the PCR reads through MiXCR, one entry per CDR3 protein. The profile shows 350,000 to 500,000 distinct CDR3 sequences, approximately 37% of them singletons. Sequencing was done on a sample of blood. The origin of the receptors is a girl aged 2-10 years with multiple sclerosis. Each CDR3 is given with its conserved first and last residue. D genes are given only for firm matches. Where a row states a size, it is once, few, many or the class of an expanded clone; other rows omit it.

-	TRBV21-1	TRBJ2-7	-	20	TGTGCCAGCACCCTGACCAGGACGTATTGCGGGAGTTCGCGCCCCTACGAGCAGTACTTC	CASTLTRTYCGSSRPYEQYF
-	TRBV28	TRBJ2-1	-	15	TGTGCCAGCAGTTTGAAGGCCAGCTCCTACAATGAGCAGTTCTTC	CASSLKASSYNEQFF
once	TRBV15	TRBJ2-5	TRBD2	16	TGTGCCACCAGCAGAGATTGGAGCGGGAGTACCGCTGAGCAGTACTTC	CATSRDWSGSTAEQYF
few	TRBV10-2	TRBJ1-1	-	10	TGCGCCAGCAGTGGCATGGGGGCTTTCTTT	CASSGMGAFF
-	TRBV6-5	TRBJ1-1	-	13	TGTGCCAGCAGTTACAGGGAGGGAACTGAAGCTTTCTTT	CASSYREGTEAFF
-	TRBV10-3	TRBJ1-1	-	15	TGTGCCATCAGTGAGTCGGCCGGTACGAACACTGAAGCTTTCTTT	CAISESAGTNTEAFF
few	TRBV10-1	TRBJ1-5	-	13	TGCGCCAGCAGTGAGTCCGGTTATCAGCCCCAGCATTTT	CASSESGYQPQHF
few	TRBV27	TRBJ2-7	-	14	TGTGCCAGCAGTTCGGCGGCGGGTTCCTACGAGCAGTACTTC	CASSSAAGSYEQYF
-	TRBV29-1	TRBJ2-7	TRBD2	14	TGCAGCGTTTCCCGGGAGGAAGGAGGATACGAGCAGTACTTC	CSVSREEGGYEQYF
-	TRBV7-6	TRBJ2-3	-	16	TGTGCCAGCAGCTTGGTCCCTACGGCCCGCACAGATACGCAGTATTTT	CASSLVPTARTDTQYF
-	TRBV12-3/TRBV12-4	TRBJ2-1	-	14	TGTGCCAGCAGCCAGGAGGGGACCTACAATGAGCAGTTCTTC	CASSQEGTYNEQFF
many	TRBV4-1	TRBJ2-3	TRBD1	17	TGCGCCAGCAGCCAAACTGTGGACAGGGGCCACACAGATACGCAGTATTTT	CASSQTVDRGHTDTQYF
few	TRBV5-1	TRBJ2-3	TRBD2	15	TGCGCCAGCAGCCCGCAGACTAGCGTGACAGATACGCAGTATTTT	CASSPQTSVTDTQYF
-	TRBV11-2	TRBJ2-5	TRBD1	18	TGTGCCAGCAGCCCCGGACCGTTCCGGGACAGGGGGCGCGAGACCCAGTACTTC	CASSPGPFRDRGRETQYF
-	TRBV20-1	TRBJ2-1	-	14	TGCAGTGTCCAACCAGGGGCGGAATACAATGAGCAGTTCTTC	CSVQPGAEYNEQFF
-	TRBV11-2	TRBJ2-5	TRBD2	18	TGTGCCAGCAGCTTAGAGGTAGCGGGAGTACTTCGGGGGGAGACCCAGTACTTC	CASSLEVAGVLRGETQYF
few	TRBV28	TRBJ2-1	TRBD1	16	TGTGCCAGCATTCGCGATACTTCCGGGACAGCGTATGAGCAGTTCTTC	CASIRDTSGTAYEQFF
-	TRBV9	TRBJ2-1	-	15	TGTGCCAGCAGCATCAACAGGGAGGGCGAGAATGAGCAGTTCTTC	CASSINREGENEQFF
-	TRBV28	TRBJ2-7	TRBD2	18	TGTGCCAGCAGTTTGCCTAGCGGGAGTTATAACCTTAACTACGAGCAGTACTTC	CASSLPSGSYNLNYEQYF
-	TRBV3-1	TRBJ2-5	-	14	TGTGCCAGCAGCCAAGTGGCATTCGAAGAGACCCAGTACTTC	CASSQVAFEETQYF
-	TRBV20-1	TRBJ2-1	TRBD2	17	TGCAGTGCTAGCAGGGAAGCCAGCGGGAAAAGATACAATGAGCAGTTCTTC	CSASREASGKRYNEQFF
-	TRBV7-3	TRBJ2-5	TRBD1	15	TGTGCCAGCAGCTTAATGGGGACAGAAGCGGAGACCCAGTACTTC	CASSLMGTEAETQYF